This T cell receptor beta chain was retrieved from a study of blood T cell repertoires in COVID-19. Study overall: Spain, Italy and the United States supplied samples that represented acute and convalescent COVID-19. T cells, B-cell-depleted T cells, or PBMCs supplied cDNA or gDNA.

This clone was seen a handful of times. The CDR3 runs to 12 residues. Germline assignment: CDR1 SNHLY and CDR2 FYNNEI. Between the trimmed V and J ends, which lost 5 bases and 4 bases, there was a span of 9 bases. Study processing details: How many nucleated cells were present was estimated from reference gene primer amplification. The assay was immunoSEQ multiplex PCR, and TCRdb's table has in-frame clones only and misses some. V, J and clone size reflect that table, while D and trimming were determined from the DNA. The table lists roughly 84,000 clones, approximately 80% of them singletons, with 15% to 20% in the top ten.

Specimen: peripheral blood. The receptor comes from an older man with active or convalescent COVID-19. The chain is built from TRBV2 and TRBJ2-7, with D maybe TRBD1 (6 bases). The CDR3 sequence is CASSQQGYEQYV. CDR3 nucleotides: TGTGCCAGCAGTCAACAGGGATACGAGCAGTACGTC.